This T cell receptor beta chain came from a study of OX40 agonist ivuxolimab in advanced cancers. Study details: Given to patients was ivuxolimab, an agonistic anti-OX40 (CD134) antibody.

This clone was seen repeatedly, ten times or more. Its antigen is undetermined. This sample also contains other DNA sequences that code for the same CDR3. The CDR3 runs to 14 residues. The J segment lost 4 bases and the V segment lost 3 bases, leaving 6 bases of the junction unmatched. Germline CDR1 and CDR2: SNHLY and FYNNEI. Data came from immunoSEQ multiplex PCR; TCRdb stores just in-frame clones and leaves some out. This table holds 60,000 to 85,000 clones, approximately 80% found once. Overall study findings and caveats: Several nonresponders also turned out to have low normalized T-cell clonal expansion. On average, a greater number of expanded clones characterised CD8+ T cells relative to CD4+.

The clonotype comes from an adult with an advanced solid tumor such as melanoma, head and neck, liver or kidney cancer. This sequence joins TRBV2 and TRBJ2-7; TRBD1 agrees at 7 bases. The sequenced sample was CD4+ or CD8+ T cells sorted from blood, obtained in a trial of the OX40 agonist ivuxolimab. CDR3 DNA sequence: TGTGCCAGCAGTGACTCCGGGACAGTATACGAGCAGTACTTC. As protein: CASSDSGTVYEQYF.